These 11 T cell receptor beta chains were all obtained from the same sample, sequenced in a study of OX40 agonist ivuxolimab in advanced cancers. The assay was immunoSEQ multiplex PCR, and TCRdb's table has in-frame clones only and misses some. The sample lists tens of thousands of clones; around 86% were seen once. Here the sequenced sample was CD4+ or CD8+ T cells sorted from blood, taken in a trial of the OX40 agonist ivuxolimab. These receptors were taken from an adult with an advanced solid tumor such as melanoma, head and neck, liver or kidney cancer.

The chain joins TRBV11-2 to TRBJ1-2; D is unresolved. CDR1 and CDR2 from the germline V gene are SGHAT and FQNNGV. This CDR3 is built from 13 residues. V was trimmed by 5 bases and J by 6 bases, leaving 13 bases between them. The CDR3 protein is CASSLGREDGYTF. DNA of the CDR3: TGTGCCAGCAGCCTCGGGAGGGAAGATGGCTACACCTTC.

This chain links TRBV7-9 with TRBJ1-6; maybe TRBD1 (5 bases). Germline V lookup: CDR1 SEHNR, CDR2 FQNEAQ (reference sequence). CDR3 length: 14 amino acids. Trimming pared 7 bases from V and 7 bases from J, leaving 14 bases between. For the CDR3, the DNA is TGTGCCAGCAAAAGGGGCAGTCCAAATTCACCCCTCCACTTT. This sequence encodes CASKRGSPNSPLHF. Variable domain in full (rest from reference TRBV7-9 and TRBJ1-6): DTGVSQNPRHKITKRGQNVTFRCDPISEHNRLYWYRQTLGQGPEFLTYFQNEAQLEKSRLLSDRFSAERPKGSFSTLEIQRTEQGDSAMYLCASKRGSPNSPLHFGNGTRLTVT.

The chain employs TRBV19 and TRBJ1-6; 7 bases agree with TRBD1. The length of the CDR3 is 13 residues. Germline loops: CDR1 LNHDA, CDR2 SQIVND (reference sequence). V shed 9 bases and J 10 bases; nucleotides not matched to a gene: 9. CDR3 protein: CASRDREESPLHF. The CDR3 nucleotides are TGTGCCAGCCGAGACAGGGAGGAATCACCCCTCCACTTT.

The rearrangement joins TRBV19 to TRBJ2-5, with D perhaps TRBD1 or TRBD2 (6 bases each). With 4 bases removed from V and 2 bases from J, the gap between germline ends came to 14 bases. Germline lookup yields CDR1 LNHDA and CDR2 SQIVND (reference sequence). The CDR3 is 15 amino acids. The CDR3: CASSTTRGRQETQYF. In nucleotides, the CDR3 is TGTGCCAGTAGTACCACCCGGGGGCGACAAGAGACCCAGTACTTC.

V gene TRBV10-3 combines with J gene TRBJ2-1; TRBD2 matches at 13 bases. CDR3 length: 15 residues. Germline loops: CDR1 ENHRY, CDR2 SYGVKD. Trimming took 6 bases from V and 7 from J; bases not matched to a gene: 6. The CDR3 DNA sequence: TGTGCCATCAGGAGGACTAGCGGGAGAGGAAATGAGCAGTTCTTC. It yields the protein CAIRRTSGRGNEQFF.

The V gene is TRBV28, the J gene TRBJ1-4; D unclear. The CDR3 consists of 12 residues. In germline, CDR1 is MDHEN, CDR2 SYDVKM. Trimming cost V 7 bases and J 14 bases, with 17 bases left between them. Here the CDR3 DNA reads TGTGCCAGCAATCTGGGAGGGCCCGTCCTGTTTTTT. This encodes CASNLGGPVLFF.

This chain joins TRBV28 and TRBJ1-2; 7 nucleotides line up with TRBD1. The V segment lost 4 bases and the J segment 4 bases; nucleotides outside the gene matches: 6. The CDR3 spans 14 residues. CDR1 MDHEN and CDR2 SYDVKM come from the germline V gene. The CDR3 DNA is TGTGCCAGCAGTTCCGGGACAGCCACCTATGGCTACACCTTC. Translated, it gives CASSSGTATYGYTF.

The chain's CDR3 is CASSLAGVTYNEQFF. The CDR3 coding sequence is TGTGCCAGCAGCCTGGCAGGGGTGACCTACAATGAGCAGTTCTTC. V and J are TRBV28 and TRBJ2-1; possible D gene TRBD1, 6 bases. Trimming stripped 6 bases from V and 2 bases from J, with 14 bases between. Germline V CDR1 and CDR2: MDHEN, SYDVKM. The CDR3 is 15 residues long.

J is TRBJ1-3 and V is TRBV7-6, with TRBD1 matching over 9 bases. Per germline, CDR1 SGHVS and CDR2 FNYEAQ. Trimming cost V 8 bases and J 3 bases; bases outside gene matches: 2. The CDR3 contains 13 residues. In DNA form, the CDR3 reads TGTGCCAGCGGACAGGGGAATGGAAACACCATATATTTT. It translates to CASGQGNGNTIYF.

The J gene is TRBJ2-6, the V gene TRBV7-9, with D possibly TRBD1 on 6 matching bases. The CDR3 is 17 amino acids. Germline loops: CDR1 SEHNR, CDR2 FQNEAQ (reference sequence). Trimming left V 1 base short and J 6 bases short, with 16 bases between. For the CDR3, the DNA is TGTGCCAGCAGCTTAGGAGGGGGACGGATCGAGGCCAACGTCCTGACTTTC. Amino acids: CASSLGGGRIEANVLTF. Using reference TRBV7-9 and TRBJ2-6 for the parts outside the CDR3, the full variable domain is DTGVSQNPRHKITKRGQNVTFRCDPISEHNRLYWYRQTLGQGPEFLTYFQNEAQLEKSRLLSDRFSAERPKGSFSTLEIQRTEQGDSAMYLCASSLGGGRIEANVLTFGAGSRLTVL.

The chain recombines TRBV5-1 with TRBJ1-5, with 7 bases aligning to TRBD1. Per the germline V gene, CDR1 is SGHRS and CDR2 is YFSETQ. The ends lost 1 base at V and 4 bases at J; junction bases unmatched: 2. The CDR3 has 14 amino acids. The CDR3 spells CASSLSGGNQPQHF. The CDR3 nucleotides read TGCGCCAGCAGCTTGTCAGGGGGAAATCAGCCCCAGCATTTT. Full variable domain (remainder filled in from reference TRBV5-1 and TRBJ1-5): KAGVTQTPRYLIKTRGQQVTLSCSPISGHRSVSWYQQTPGQGLQFLFEYFSETQRNKGNFPGRFSGRQFSNSRSEMNVSTLELGDSALYLCASSLSGGNQPQHFGDGTRLSIL.